The 5 T cell receptor beta chains presented below share a single source sample, sequenced in a study of blood T cell repertoires in COVID-19. Profiled with immunoSEQ multiplex PCR; TCRdb holds only in-frame clones, not every one. The sample holds around 620,000 clones, 80% to 90% seen once. The sequenced material came from peripheral blood. These receptor sequences come from a woman aged 18-35 years with acute or convalescent COVID-19.

V gene TRBV12-3 or TRBV12-4 combines with J gene TRBJ1-1; D call uncertain. V was pared by 1 base and J by 4 bases, with 7 bases between. This CDR3 spans 13 amino acids. CDR3 bases: TGTGCCAGCAGTTTAGTGGCAATCACTGAAGCTTTCTTT. This translates into CASSLVAITEAFF.

This chain connects TRBV5-6 to TRBJ1-5, with 7 bases fitting TRBD1. Trimming took 1 base from V and 6 from J; bases not matched to a gene: 7. Germline-derived CDR1 and CDR2 are SGHDT and YYEEEE. The CDR3 loop spans 15 amino acids. CDR3 amino acids: CASSLRGQRIQPQHF. The CDR3 DNA follows: TGTGCCAGCAGCTTGCGGGGACAGAGAATTCAGCCCCAGCATTTT.

V and J are TRBV5-5 and TRBJ1-1, with 8 positions matching TRBD1. The CDR3 sequence is 14 residues long. Losses at the gene ends were 4 bases for V and 3 bases for J; bases not matched to a gene: 5. The germline V gene encodes CDR1 SGHKS and CDR2 YYEKEE (reference sequence). The CDR3 region is CASSHDRGYTEAFF. CDR3 bases: TGTGCCAGCAGCCATGACAGGGGATACACTGAAGCTTTCTTT.

The rearrangement joins TRBV19 to TRBJ1-4; D gene uncertain. The CDR3 spans 14 residues. V dropped 6 bases and J dropped 8 bases, with 16 bases sitting between them. CDR1 and CDR2 from the germline V gene are LNHDA and SQIVND (reference sequence). CDR3 sequence (DNA): TGTGCCAGTAGGAAGCGGGCAGAATACGAAAAACTGTTTTTT. Protein sequence: CASRKRAEYEKLFF.

The chain uses TRBV6-1 and TRBJ1-1; D is unresolved. Germline V CDR1 and CDR2: MNHNS, SASEGT. V dropped 1 base and J dropped 3 bases, with 12 bases sitting between them. The CDR3 sequence is 15 residues long. The CDR3 nucleotides are TGTGCCAGCAGTGAAGAACTTTGGAGGGACACTGAAGCTTTCTTT. It codes for CASSEELWRDTEAFF.